This T cell receptor (beta chain) emerged from a study of CD4+ T cells in melanoma. Overall study findings and caveats: A reported correlation linked neoantigen-specific CD4+ T cells to CD8+, macrophage and B cell function. Diverse differentiation states were reported for melanoma neoantigen-specific CD4+ T cells.

The V gene's germline CDR1 is KGHSH and CDR2 LQKENI. Deletions cut 2 bases from V and 4 bases from J, with 5 bases between. The CDR3 spans 12 residues. A few counts support this clone. Its antigen is unidentified. TCRdb's copy holds only in-frame clones and misses some; the assay was immunoSEQ multiplex PCR. The sample has under 11,000 clones; under 65% are singletons. The specimen was cells from a culture (not recorded whether cultured in vitro). The chain carries TRBV18 and TRBJ1-2; D gene uncertain. The TCR comes from a human donor with melanoma. This CDR3 is CASSPGVYGYTF. The CDR3 DNA follows: TGTGCCAGCTCACCAGGAGTCTATGGCTACACCTTC.